This TCR beta chain appears in the sequencing data of a study of shared clonotypes between healthy human individuals. Study-level findings and limits: Sample collection involved blood only; tissue repertoires are likely different.

Notes on this clone: Its cognate antigen is unknown.

Assay: immunoSEQ multiplex PCR; the TCRdb copy retains only in-frame clones and omits some. This sample has 760,000 or so clones, with 96% found just once. Naive CD8 cells lacked CD45RO, underwent positive selection for CCR7 and left out terminally differentiated effector memory CD45RA+ cells. The sample comprised naive CD8+ T cells sorted from blood. This clonotype originated in a man aged 25 to 40 in good health.

The CDR3: CAWSGQRVNEQFF. CDR3 DNA: TGTGCCTGGAGTGGTCAGCGGGTCAATGAGCAGTTCTTC. The chain recombines TRBV30 with TRBJ2-1; D might be TRBD2 (6 bases). Germline CDR1 and CDR2: GTSNPN and SVGIG (reference sequence). The CDR3 sequence is 13 residues long. V was shortened by 1 base and J by 6 bases, with 10 bases between the two germline ends.